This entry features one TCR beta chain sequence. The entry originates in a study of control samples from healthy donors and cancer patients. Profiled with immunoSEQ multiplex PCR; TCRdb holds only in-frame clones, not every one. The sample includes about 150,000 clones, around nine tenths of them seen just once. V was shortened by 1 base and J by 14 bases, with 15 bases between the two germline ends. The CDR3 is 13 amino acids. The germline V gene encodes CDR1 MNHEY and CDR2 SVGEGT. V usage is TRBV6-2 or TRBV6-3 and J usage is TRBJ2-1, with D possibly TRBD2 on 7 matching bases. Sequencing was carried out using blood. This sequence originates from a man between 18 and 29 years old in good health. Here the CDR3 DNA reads TGTGCCAGCAGTTACTATGGGGGGGGGCTTGAGTTCTTC. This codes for CASSYYGGGLEFF.